This T cell receptor (beta chain) was documented in a study of control samples from healthy donors and cancer patients. Libraries were prepared by immunoSEQ multiplex PCR; TCRdb keeps only in-frame clonotypes and omits some of them. The table shows approximately 140,000 clones, with about 90% occurring only once. The sample taken for sequencing was blood. The clonotype was recovered from a young man in good health.

In DNA form, the CDR3 reads TGTGCCAGCAGCGGGACCAGACTAGCGGGGGGCAAGGAGACCCAGTACTTC. Translated: CASSGTRLAGGKETQYF. The J gene is TRBJ2-5, the V gene TRBV5-6; TRBD2 agrees at 13 bases. Trimming cost V 4 bases and J 5 bases; bases outside gene matches: 11. The CDR3 runs 17 residues. Germline V gene sequence: CDR1 SGHDT, CDR2 YYEEEE.